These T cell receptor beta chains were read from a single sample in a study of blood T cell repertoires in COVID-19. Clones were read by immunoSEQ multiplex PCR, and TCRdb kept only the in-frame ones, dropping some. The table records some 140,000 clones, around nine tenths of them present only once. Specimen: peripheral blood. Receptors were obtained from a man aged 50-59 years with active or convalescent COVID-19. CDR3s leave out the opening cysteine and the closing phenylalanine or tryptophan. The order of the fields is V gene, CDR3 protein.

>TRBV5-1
ASSWTGTNTGELF
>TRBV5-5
ASSLSSGQGAWEQF
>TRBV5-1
ASSLAGTVNEKLF
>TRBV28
ASRPGGQGQETQY
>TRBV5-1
ASSLPTTDEQY
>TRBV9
ASSVGTGAYSNQPQH
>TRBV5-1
ASSLDGEPSTDTQY
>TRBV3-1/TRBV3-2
ASSQGLNYGYT
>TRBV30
AWEREVSNEQF
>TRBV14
ASSLRGFYNEQF
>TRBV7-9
ASSDYTYGNTEAF
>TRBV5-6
ASSLDGAGNQPQH
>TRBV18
ASSRDSANTQY
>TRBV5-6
ASSPTGTAYYEQY
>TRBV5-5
ASSGAASLYSNQPQH
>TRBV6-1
ASSELSRGNQPQH
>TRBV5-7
ASSSRLAGGEQF
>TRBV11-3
ASSLNTYNEQF